The rows below give T cell receptor beta chains drawn from one sample of a study of blood T cells in healthy people across ages. A single record per CDR3 protein comes from TCRdb applying MiXCR to the 5' RACE reads. The table lists around 990,000 distinct CDR3 sequences, roughly a quarter of them singletons. This sample also appeared in a second study, on T cells of mothers and their children.

The specimen was blood. The source is a girl aged 2 to 10 in good health. CDR3s include the opening cysteine and the closing phenylalanine or tryptophan. D genes are given only for firm matches. Clone sizes are given selectively: once, few, many, or a class where the clone is expanded.

d_call,j_call,clone_size,v_call,cdr3_nt,cdr3_aa
NA,TRBJ2-1,many,TRBV6-2/TRBV6-3,TGTGCCAGCAGACGACCCGGGACGGATGAGCAGTTCTTC,CASRRPGTDEQFF
NA,TRBJ1-1,few,TRBV6-4,TGTGCCAGCAGTGCGGGACCGGGGGGGTTGAACACTGAAGCTCTCTTT,CASSAGPGGLNTEALF
TRBD2,TRBJ2-3,NA,TRBV7-2,TGTGCCAGCAGCCACCCGGGGGGACGGGATACGCAGTATTTT,CASSHPGGRDTQYF
NA,TRBJ1-2,NA,TRBV9,TGTGCCAGCAGCGTTTCTCAGGAGAACTATGGCTACACCTTC,CASSVSQENYGYTF
NA,TRBJ2-1,once,TRBV7-2,TGTGCCAGCAGCTTAGTAGGGTCGCCCGGCAATGAGCAGTTCTTC,CASSLVGSPGNEQFF
TRBD1,TRBJ2-3,NA,TRBV28,TGTGCCAGCAGTCCTGAGACAGGGGTTAAAGATACGCAGTATTTT,CASSPETGVKDTQYF
TRBD1,TRBJ2-7,NA,TRBV12-3/TRBV12-4,TGTGCCAGCAGTCCTCTTATAAGACAGGGTCTCGAGCAGTACTTC,CASSPLIRQGLEQYF
NA,TRBJ1-5,NA,TRBV4-1,TGCGCCAGCAGCCAAGAATCTACCCCTCAATATCAGCCCCAGCATTTT,CASSQESTPQYQPQHF
TRBD1,TRBJ1-2,NA,TRBV9,TGTGCCAGCAGCGTAGCTACAGGGGGCATCTATGGCTACACCTTC,CASSVATGGIYGYTF
TRBD1,TRBJ2-5,NA,TRBV19,TGTGCCAGTAGTGTGGACAGGGGGTTGGAAGAGACCCAGTACTTC,CASSVDRGLEETQYF
NA,TRBJ2-1,few,TRBV29-1,TGCAGCGTTCTCTCGGGGGAGGGGGGCAATGAGCAGTTCTTC,CSVLSGEGGNEQFF
TRBD1,TRBJ2-5,NA,TRBV20-1,TGCAGTGCTAGGAAGGACAGGGGGCAAGAGACCCAGTACTTC,CSARKDRGQETQYF
NA,TRBJ2-7,many,TRBV4-3,TGCGCCAGCAGCCAAGATGGAGGGAAAGAGCAGTACTTC,CASSQDGGKEQYF
TRBD2,TRBJ2-1,NA,TRBV10-3,TGTGCCATCAGTGAGTCGGGACGGGGGGGGAAGAGCTCCTACAATGAGCAGTTCTTC,CAISESGRGGKSSYNEQFF
NA,TRBJ1-3,few,TRBV6-1,TGTGCCAGCACTGGGATTGGAAACACCATATATTTT,CASTGIGNTIYF
TRBD1,TRBJ1-5,few,TRBV12-3/TRBV12-4,TGTGCCAGCAGTTTGGAGACAGGGCGGAGGCAGCCCCAGCATTTT,CASSLETGRRQPQHF
NA,TRBJ2-2,few,TRBV9,TGTGCCAGCAACCTGAACACCGGGGAGCTGTTTTTT,CASNLNTGELFF
NA,TRBJ2-7,NA,TRBV7-9,TGTGCCAGCAGCCCGGGAGCAGGGACACCGGGCGAGCAGTACTTC,CASSPGAGTPGEQYF
TRBD1,TRBJ1-4,few,TRBV2,TGTGCCAGCAGAGACCGGACAGGTGAAAAACTGTTTTTT,CASRDRTGEKLFF
TRBD2,TRBJ2-5,NA,TRBV5-1,TGCGCCAGCCGGTGGAGCGGGGGTCAAGAGACCCAGTACTTC,CASRWSGGQETQYF
TRBD1,TRBJ2-3,NA,TRBV4-3,TGCGCCAGCAGCCACCGCTGGTATGGGACAGGACTAACAGATACGCAGTATTTT,CASSHRWYGTGLTDTQYF
NA,TRBJ2-7,NA,TRBV12-3/TRBV12-4,TGTGCCAGCAGTACAGGGGAGGGGGTCGAGCAGTACTTC,CASSTGEGVEQYF
TRBD2,TRBJ2-1,many,TRBV20-1,TGCAGTGCGTCCGCAGCGGGGGGTTGGGATGAGCAGTTCTTC,CSASAAGGWDEQFF
NA,TRBJ2-4,NA,TRBV28,TGTGCCAGCAGTTTATCGGCTCACCTCGGGACATTTTCCAAAAACATTCAGTACTTC,CASSLSAHLGTFSKNIQYF
TRBD2,TRBJ2-2,NA,TRBV29-1,TGCAGCGGTACTAGCGAAAACACCGGGGAGCTGTTTTTT,CSGTSENTGELFF
NA,TRBJ2-1,few,TRBV20-1,TGCAGTGCTATAGACGGATACTACAATGAGCAGTTCTTC,CSAIDGYYNEQFF
NA,TRBJ2-7,NA,TRBV7-9,TGTGCCAGCAGCTTAGCGGAGACATCCTCCTACGAGCAGTACTTC,CASSLAETSSYEQYF
NA,TRBJ2-1,many,TRBV15,TGTGCCACCAGTGGGACTGACAATGAGCAGTTCTTC,CATSGTDNEQFF
NA,TRBJ2-7,few,TRBV13,TGTGCCAGCAGCGAGGGGGGACTACTAACCTACGAGCAGTACTTC,CASSEGGLLTYEQYF
NA,TRBJ1-2,NA,TRBV7-9,TGTGCCAGCAGCTTACTGTGGGGGACAACTAACTATGGCTACACCTTC,CASSLLWGTTNYGYTF
TRBD1,TRBJ1-2,NA,TRBV5-5,TGTGCCAGCAGCTTGCTCTTACAGGGGGCTAGCTATGGCTACACCTTC,CASSLLLQGASYGYTF
TRBD1,TRBJ1-2,few,TRBV20-1,TGCAGTGCTCCCGGACAGGGTTATGGCTACACCTTC,CSAPGQGYGYTF
NA,TRBJ2-3,NA,TRBV20-1,TGCAGTGCTAGAGCAGGCGGCTATGCAGATACGCAGTATTTT,CSARAGGYADTQYF
NA,TRBJ2-1,NA,TRBV13,TGTGCCAGCAGCCCCGGACCGGGCTCCTACAATGAGCAGTTCTTC,CASSPGPGSYNEQFF
NA,TRBJ2-1,NA,TRBV5-1,TGCGCCAGCAGCTTGGCCGTGTCTCGTGGGGATGGGCAGTTCTTC,CASSLAVSRGDGQFF
TRBD2,TRBJ2-1,few,TRBV28,TGTGCCAGCAGTTTAAGAGCGGGAGGGCCCCGTGAGCAGTTCTTC,CASSLRAGGPREQFF
NA,TRBJ1-2,NA,TRBV27,TGTGCCAGCAGTTTATTGGGCAGTTCCTATGGCTACACCTTC,CASSLLGSSYGYTF
TRBD2,TRBJ2-7,few,TRBV12-3/TRBV12-4,TGTGCCAGCAGCCTGTCCGGGGGGGCCTTGGGTGAGCAGTACTTC,CASSLSGGALGEQYF
TRBD2,TRBJ2-3,few,TRBV7-3,TGTGCCAGCAGCTTAGGGCTAGCGGCGCTTACAGATACGCAGTATTTT,CASSLGLAALTDTQYF